This T cell receptor beta chain was identified during a study of T-cell memory formation after mild COVID-19. Study overall: The study found TCR clusters largely donor specific.

Study results and limitations: Pre-infection memory held some responding clones, suggesting pre-existing cross-reactive T cells responded. Of the contracting clones, CD4+ ones lay mainly in CM and EM, and CD8+ ones in EMRA.

In this sample, this clonotype turned up many times. Its antigen is still unknown. One entry per CDR3 protein, called by TCRdb with MiXCR from the 5' RACE reads. The repertoire holds under 35,000 distinct CDR3 sequences, with about 16% as singletons. Trimming stripped 0 bases from V and 4 bases from J, with 14 bases between. CDR3 size: 15 residues. The germline CDR1 and CDR2 sequences are SGHDT and YYEEEE. The genes are TRBV5-6 and TRBJ2-7; weak D call: TRBD1 (5 bases). This receptor was taken from an adult who had mild COVID-19 (a few samples of this study predate the infection). Cell type and time point are not known. Material: PBMCs or a T cell subset sorted from them (not recorded which). The CDR3 DNA sequence: TGTGCCAGCAGCTTGGTAAGGGGCGCCTCGTACGAGCAGTACTTC. It codes for CASSLVRGASYEQYF.